A selection of T cell receptor beta chains follows, all from one sample in a study of blood T cell repertoires in COVID-19. Here immunoSEQ multiplex PCR was the method, and the copy in TCRdb shows in-frame clones only, minus some. The table lists about 110,000 clones, roughly 80% of them singletons. Sequencing input: peripheral blood. These receptor sequences come from a man in his fifties with acute or convalescent COVID-19. CDR3s include the opening cysteine and the closing phenylalanine or tryptophan. The D gene is left open where the match is weak. Clone size is not always given. Where it is, it says once, few, many or a class for expanded clones.

NA,TRBV21-1,NA,TRBJ2-3,TGTGCCAGCAGCTCCGAGACCCCCGGGACTAGCGGGGACCTATGTAGATATAAGGCAGATACGCAGTATTTT,CASSSETPGTSGDLCRYKADTQYF
few,TRBV2,TRBD1,TRBJ1-3,TGTGCCAGCAGTGAACGCACAGGGGGCCTAAACACCATATATTTT,CASSERTGGLNTIYF
NA,TRBV21-1,NA,TRBJ2-4,TGTGCCAGCAGCAAGCGTGAGATAGGAGGTTGGTACATTCAGTACTTC,CASSKREIGGWYIQYF
NA,TRBV5-1,NA,TRBJ2-3,TGCGCCAGCAGCTTGACCCTAGCATCAGATACGCAGTATTTT,CASSLTLASDTQYF
once,TRBV4-1,TRBD2,TRBJ2-7,TGCGCCAGCAGCCATTCCCGCGGCGGGAGCTCCTACGAGCAGTACTTC,CASSHSRGGSSYEQYF
NA,TRBV7-9,TRBD1,TRBJ2-2,TGTGCCAGCAGCTTAGGGGACAGGAACACCGGGGAGCTGTTTTTT,CASSLGDRNTGELFF
NA,TRBV5-4,TRBD2,TRBJ2-5,TGTGCCAGCAGCTTGGGACTAGCGGGGGCAGAGACCCAGTACTTC,CASSLGLAGAETQYF
NA,TRBV10-2,TRBD1,TRBJ1-6,TGCGCCAGCAGGGGACAGAATAATTCACCCCTCCACTTT,CASRGQNNSPLHF
few,TRBV4-2,TRBD1,TRBJ1-2,TGTGCCAGCAGCCAGGACAGGTCGTCCTATGGCTACACCTTC,CASSQDRSSYGYTF
NA,TRBV6-5,NA,TRBJ2-1,TGTGCCAGCAGAAACAGGTGGGATGAGCAGTTCTTC,CASRNRWDEQFF
NA,TRBV2,NA,TRBJ1-4,TGTGCCAGCAGGCTTACAGGGACAACTAATGAAAAACTGTTTTTT,CASRLTGTTNEKLFF
NA,TRBV12-3/TRBV12-4,NA,TRBJ1-6,TGTGCCAGCAGCCAGGGGAATTCACCCCTCCACTTT,CASSQGNSPLHF
NA,TRBV10-3,NA,TRBJ2-2,TGTGCCATCAGTGAGATAGGAGGGGTAAACGGGGAGCTGTTTTTT,CAISEIGGVNGELFF
NA,TRBV9,TRBD2,TRBJ2-1,TGTGCCAGCAGCACTCCGGGGACTAGCGGGGGGGCCGTCTCCTACAATGAGCAGTTCTTC,CASSTPGTSGGAVSYNEQFF
NA,TRBV14,NA,TRBJ2-3,TGTGCCAGCAGCCACGGGGACTTTCGCACAGATACGCAGTATTTT,CASSHGDFRTDTQYF
few,TRBV14,NA,TRBJ1-3,TGTGCCAGCAGCCAAGGAGAGGTTTCCCCTGGAAACACCATATATTTT,CASSQGEVSPGNTIYF
NA,TRBV28,NA,TRBJ1-2,TGTGCCAGCAGTTTTTCGGTAAACTATGGCTACACCTTC,CASSFSVNYGYTF
NA,TRBV19,TRBD1,TRBJ2-2,TGTGCCAGTAGAAGACAGGGATCCACCGGGGAGCTGTTTTTT,CASRRQGSTGELFF
NA,TRBV24-1,NA,TRBJ1-2,TGTGCCACCAGTGATTCGTCAGGGTATAACTATGGCTACACCTTC,CATSDSSGYNYGYTF
NA,TRBV5-1,TRBD2,TRBJ2-3,TGCGCCAGCAGCCCTTCCCTTAGCGGGTCGGGCATGGCAGATACGCAGTATTTT,CASSPSLSGSGMADTQYF
few,TRBV10-3,TRBD1,TRBJ1-6,TGTGCCATCAGTGGGGCAGAGACAGGGTATCGTTCACCCCTCCACTTT,CAISGAETGYRSPLHF
NA,TRBV28,TRBD1,TRBJ2-3,TGTGCCAGCAGTTTACTCGACAGGGAGACAGATACGCAGTATTTT,CASSLLDRETDTQYF
once,TRBV2,NA,TRBJ2-1,TGTGCCAGCAGTGAGATTAGCTCCTACAATGAGCAGTTCTTC,CASSEISSYNEQFF
NA,TRBV21-1,NA,TRBJ1-1,TGTGCCAGCATCGACAGGGTTGGCACTGAAGCTTTCTTT,CASIDRVGTEAFF
NA,TRBV5-1,NA,TRBJ2-3,TGCGCCAGCAGCTTGGCCAGGGTCGCAGATACGCAGTATTTT,CASSLARVADTQYF
NA,TRBV11-2,TRBD1,TRBJ1-1,TGTGCCAGCAGCATCGACAGGGGAATTGAAGCTTTCTTT,CASSIDRGIEAFF
NA,TRBV27,NA,TRBJ1-2,TGTGCCAGCAGTTTCCCCTCGGGGGGGAGCTACACCTTC,CASSFPSGGSYTF
NA,TRBV5-1,TRBD1,TRBJ1-1,TGCGCCAGCAGTTACGACAGGGGCGGCACTGAAGCTTTCTTT,CASSYDRGGTEAFF
NA,TRBV10-2,TRBD2,TRBJ2-7,TGCGCCAGCCGACGGGACTACTCCTACGAGCAGTACTTC,CASRRDYSYEQYF
few,TRBV9,TRBD1,TRBJ2-2,TGTGCCAGCAGCGACAGGGGGCTTAACACCGGGGAGCTGTTTTTT,CASSDRGLNTGELFF
NA,TRBV7-8,TRBD1,TRBJ1-4,TGTGCCAGCAGCGAAGACAGGGGATTGTTTTTT,CASSEDRGLFF
NA,TRBV24-1,TRBD2,TRBJ2-3,TGTGCCACCAGTGATTGGAGCGGGGGGGCGTCAGATACGCAGTATTTT,CATSDWSGGASDTQYF
NA,TRBV5-1,NA,TRBJ1-3,TGCGCCAGCAGCCCAGACAGGTCTGGAAACACCATATATTTT,CASSPDRSGNTIYF
once,TRBV4-1,TRBD1,TRBJ1-1,TGCGCCAGCAGCCGCTCGGCAGGACAGGGGGCAAAAATCCCTGAAGCTTTCTTT,CASSRSAGQGAKIPEAFF
few,TRBV7-2,NA,TRBJ1-5,TGTGCCAGCAGCTTAGATCCGGGAGGCCAGCCCCAGCATTTT,CASSLDPGGQPQHF
once,TRBV12-5,TRBD1,TRBJ2-1,TGTGCTAGTGGGGGGACAGGGGATTACAATGAGCAGTTCTTC,CASGGTGDYNEQFF
few,TRBV4-2,TRBD2,TRBJ2-1,TGTGCCAGCAGCCAAGGCGGGGGGGGAGAGAATGAGCAGTTCTTC,CASSQGGGGENEQFF
NA,TRBV2,TRBD1,TRBJ1-5,TGTGCCAGCAGCGAGAGCTGGACAGGGGGAGGGCAGCCCCAGCATTTT,CASSESWTGGGQPQHF
NA,TRBV6-5,NA,TRBJ2-6,TGTGCCAGCAGTATTACTGGGGCCAACGTCCTGACTTTC,CASSITGANVLTF
once,TRBV3-1/TRBV3-2,TRBD2,TRBJ2-5,TGTGCCAGCAGCCTCGGGACCGGGGGGGAGACCCAGTACTTC,CASSLGTGGETQYF
NA,TRBV12-3/TRBV12-4,NA,TRBJ1-5,TGTGCCAGCAGCCAGGGTGCGGATCAGCCCCAGCATTTT,CASSQGADQPQHF
NA,TRBV7-2,NA,TRBJ2-7,TGTGCCAGCAGCCAGGTTCGCGGGCGGGAGCAGTACTTC,CASSQVRGREQYF
NA,TRBV12-3/TRBV12-4,TRBD1,TRBJ1-1,TGTGCCATCAAGACAGGGGAGAGCACTGAAGCTTTCTTT,CAIKTGESTEAFF
NA,TRBV5-8,TRBD1,TRBJ2-7,TGTGCCAGCAGCTGGGGACAGGGCAGCGACGAGCAGTACTTC,CASSWGQGSDEQYF
NA,TRBV3-1/TRBV3-2,NA,TRBJ1-2,TGTGCCAGCAGCCAAGATTGGGAGAAGAGCTATGGCTACACCTTC,CASSQDWEKSYGYTF
NA,TRBV24-1,NA,TRBJ2-2,TGTGCCACCAGTGACTTCGGGACAACGAACACCGGGGAGCTGTTTTTT,CATSDFGTTNTGELFF
NA,TRBV24-1,NA,TRBJ2-2,TGTGCCACCAGTGAGCAGCCGGGTAACACCGGGGAGCTGTTTTTT,CATSEQPGNTGELFF
once,TRBV5-5,TRBD1,TRBJ1-1,TGTGCCAGCAGCTTGGGGGCCCCACAGGGGGCAGGTACTGAAGCTTTCTTT,CASSLGAPQGAGTEAFF
few,TRBV2,NA,TRBJ2-5,TGTGCCAGCACGGAACAGGGGAGGAAAGAGACCCAGTACTTC,CASTEQGRKETQYF
once,TRBV11-2,NA,TRBJ2-7,TGTGCCAGCAGCTTAGACCTCTCAACTTTGATCTACGAGCAGTACTTC,CASSLDLSTLIYEQYF
NA,TRBV19,TRBD1,TRBJ2-7,TGTGCCACCCTGACAGGGGAAGAGCAGTACTTC,CATLTGEEQYF
NA,TRBV9,TRBD2,TRBJ2-5,TGTGCCAGCAGCGCCCCGGGACTAGCGGGGGGGGAGACCCAGTACTTC,CASSAPGLAGGETQYF
NA,TRBV28,NA,TRBJ1-1,TGTGCCACCTCTTGGGGGGGACGGGATGCTTTCTTT,CATSWGGRDAFF
NA,TRBV7-3,NA,TRBJ1-3,TGTGCCAGCAGCCCAAGGGGGGGGGCTGGAAACACCATATATTTT,CASSPRGGAGNTIYF
few,TRBV7-2,NA,TRBJ1-2,TGTGCCAGCAGCCCCGCGGCACCATCGGGGGGCTACACCTTC,CASSPAAPSGGYTF